The entry that follows covers one T cell receptor (beta chain) sequence. Its antigen is unidentified. An end of the junction differs from the germline gene, which may be a read error. Isolation of PBMCs gave at least 6.5 million cells per sample. This sample is drawn from a study of blood T cells in healthy people across ages. At the level of the study: The template switching approach captured approximately one barcoded beta molecule for every two T cells.

Then a second PCR, running about 6 to 11 cycles, was carried out with a sample-barcoded 5' primer and a J-beta primer mix. Each cDNA molecule carried a tag from a template-switch adaptor that contained 12 random nucleotides. TCRdb passed the 5' RACE reads through MiXCR, listing each CDR3 protein once. The table records around 1.7 million distinct CDR3 sequences, roughly 28% of them present only once. This CDR3 has 15 amino acids. Germline CDR1 reads MNHEY; CDR2 reads SVGAGI. Study-level points and caveats: TCR beta diversity per million T cells fell roughly linearly with age.

This rearrangement joins TRBV6-5 to TRBJ2-3, with TRBD1 matching over 9 bases. The clonotype comes from a woman in her thirties in good health. The source material was blood. The CDR3 is CANSYGTGKIDTQYF. The DNA of the CDR3 is TGTGCCAACAGTTACGGGACAGGGAAGATAGATACGCAGTATTTT.